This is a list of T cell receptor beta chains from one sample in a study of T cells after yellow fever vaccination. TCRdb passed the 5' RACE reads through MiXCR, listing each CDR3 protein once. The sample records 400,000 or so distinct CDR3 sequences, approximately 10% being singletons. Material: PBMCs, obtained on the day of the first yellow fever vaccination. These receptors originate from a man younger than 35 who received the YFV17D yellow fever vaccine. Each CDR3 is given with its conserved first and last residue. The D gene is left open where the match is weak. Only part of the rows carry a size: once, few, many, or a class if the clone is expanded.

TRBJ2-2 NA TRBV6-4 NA TGTGCCCCTGCGGCGGCCGGGGAGCTGTTTTTT CAPAAAGELFF
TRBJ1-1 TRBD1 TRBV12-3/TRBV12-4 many TGTGCCAGCTCCTACAGGGGAGGGGCTGAAGCTTTCTTT CASSYRGGAEAFF
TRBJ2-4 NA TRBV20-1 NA TGCAGTGCCTCCCCCCCGGGGATCGGGAACATTCAGTACTTC CSASPPGIGNIQYF
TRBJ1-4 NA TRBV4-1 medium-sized TGCGCCAGCCTAAACCCCGGGTCAGGTAATGAAAAACTGTTTTTT CASLNPGSGNEKLFF
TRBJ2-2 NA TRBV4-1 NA TGCGCCAGCAGCCAAGAAGGTCCCGGGTTCGGGGAGCTGTTTTTT CASSQEGPGFGELFF
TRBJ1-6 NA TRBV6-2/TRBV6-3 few TGTGCCAGCAGTTACTCGGACGTCCGGGGAGATTCACCCCTCCACTTT CASSYSDVRGDSPLHF
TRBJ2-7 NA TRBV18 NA TGTGCCAGCTCACCCCCCCAGGGTTCATACGAGCAGTACTTC CASSPPQGSYEQYF
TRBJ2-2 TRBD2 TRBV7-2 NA TGTGCCAGCAGCTTCCGGGGGGGCGGCGGGGAGCTGTTTTTT CASSFRGGGGELFF
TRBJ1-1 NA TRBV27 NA TGTGCCAGCAGACAGGGTAGTGAAGCTTTCTTT CASRQGSEAFF
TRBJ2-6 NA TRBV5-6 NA TGTGCCAGCACTGGACTGCGAGACTCTGGGGCCAACGTCCTGACTTTC CASTGLRDSGANVLTF
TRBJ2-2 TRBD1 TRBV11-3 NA TGTGCCAGCAGCCCAAGGGGACAGCCCACCGGGGAGCTGTTTTTT CASSPRGQPTGELFF
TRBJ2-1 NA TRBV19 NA TGTGCCAGTAGTGCGACCTCAAGCTCCTACAATGAGCAGTTCTTC CASSATSSSYNEQFF
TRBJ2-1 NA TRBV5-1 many TGCGCCAGCAGCTCCACCTTTAACCCGAGGGGGGGCTTGGATGAGCAGTTCTTC CASSSTFNPRGGLDEQFF
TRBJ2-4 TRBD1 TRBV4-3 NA TGCGCCAGCAGCCTGACAGGGGGGAACGACATTCAGTACTTC CASSLTGGNDIQYF
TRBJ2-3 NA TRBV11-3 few TGTGCCAGCGAAACAACGGGTACGCAGTATTTT CASETTGTQYF
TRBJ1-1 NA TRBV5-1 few TGCGCCAGCAGCTCACGGGCCGACTTGGACGGGTCAGAAGCTTTCTTT CASSSRADLDGSEAFF
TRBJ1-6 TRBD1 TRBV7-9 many TGTGCCAGCAGCTACTTGGGACAGGGGAATTCACCCCTCCACTTT CASSYLGQGNSPLHF
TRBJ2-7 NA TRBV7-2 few TGTGCCAGCAGCTTAGGTCCAGGGATCAGCTACGAGCAGTACTTC CASSLGPGISYEQYF
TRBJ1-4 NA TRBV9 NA TGTGCCAGCAGCGCTACAGGGACTCTGGGTGAAAAACTGTTTTTT CASSATGTLGEKLFF
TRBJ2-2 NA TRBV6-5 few TGTGCCAGCAGTTACTCTCCGAGGGTTATTACCGGGGAGCTGTTTTTT CASSYSPRVITGELFF
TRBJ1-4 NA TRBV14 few TGTGCCAGCAGCCAAGATCTGGGGAATGAAAAACTGTTTTTT CASSQDLGNEKLFF
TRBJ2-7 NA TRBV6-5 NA TGTGCCAGCAGTTACTCTTTACGCCGATTCTCCTACGAGCAGTACTTC CASSYSLRRFSYEQYF
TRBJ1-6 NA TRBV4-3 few TGCGCCAGCAGCCTTAAACAGAATTCACCCCTCCACTTT CASSLKQNSPLHF
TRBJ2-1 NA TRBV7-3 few TGTGCCAGCAGCCTCTCCCGGACCCATGATGAGCAGTTCTTC CASSLSRTHDEQFF
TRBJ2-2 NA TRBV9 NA TGTGCCAGCAGCGGCGGAAGATACGGGACCCTCACCGGGGAGCAGTTTTTT CASSGGRYGTLTGEQFF
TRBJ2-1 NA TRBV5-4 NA TGTGCCAGCAGCTTGGATAGGGCCTACAATGAGCAGTTCTTC CASSLDRAYNEQFF
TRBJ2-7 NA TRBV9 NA TGTGCCAGCAGCGCCGGGGGGCTGGTCCCCTTTTACGAGCAGTACTTC CASSAGGLVPFYEQYF
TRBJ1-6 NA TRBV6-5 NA TGTGCCAGCAGTTACCCGTTCGCCTATAATTCACCCCTCCACTTT CASSYPFAYNSPLHF
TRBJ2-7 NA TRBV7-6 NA TGTGCCAGCAGCTTAGGGCCGGGACCCTACGAGCAGTACTTC CASSLGPGPYEQYF
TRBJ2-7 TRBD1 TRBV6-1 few TGTGCCAGCAGCATGGAGGTTTGGGACAGTGCTTCTGAGCAGTACTTC CASSMEVWDSASEQYF
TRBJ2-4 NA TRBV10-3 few TGTGCCATCAGTGAAGGTTCAGGGATGGGCAAAAACATTCAGTACTTC CAISEGSGMGKNIQYF
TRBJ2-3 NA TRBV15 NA TGTGCCACCAGCAGAGAGGGACGCGGCACAGATACGCAGTATTTT CATSREGRGTDTQYF
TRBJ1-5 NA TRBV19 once TGTGCCAGTACGGTGGTGGGACAAACTAATCAGCCCCAGCATTTT CASTVVGQTNQPQHF
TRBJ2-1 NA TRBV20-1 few TGCAGTGCTAGGCAGGGGTTGAGCTACAATGAGCAGTTCTTC CSARQGLSYNEQFF
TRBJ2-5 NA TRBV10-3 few TGTGCCATCAAAAGGGAACAAGAGACCCAGTACTTC CAIKREQETQYF
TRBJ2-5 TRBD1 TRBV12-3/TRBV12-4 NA TGTGCCAGCAGTGCCCGACAGGGATACCAAGAGACCCAGTACTTC CASSARQGYQETQYF
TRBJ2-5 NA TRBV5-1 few TGCGCCAGCAGCTGGACCCCTCCGTACCAAGAGACCCAGTACTTC CASSWTPPYQETQYF
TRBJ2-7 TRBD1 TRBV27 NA TGTGCCAGCAGTTTTATTAAGTGGGACAGTACTTACGAGCAGTACTTC CASSFIKWDSTYEQYF
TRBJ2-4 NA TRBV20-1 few TGCAGTGCTAGAGGCGGATCTCTTGGCAAAAACATTCAGTACTTC CSARGGSLGKNIQYF
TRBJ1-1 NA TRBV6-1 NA TGTGCCAGCCAGGGGCAGAGGCGGACTAAGAGCAGGGCCACTGAAGCTTTCTTT CASQGQRRTKSRATEAFF